The present T cell receptor beta chain was sequenced within a study of low-dose radiotherapy and immunotherapy resistance in tumors. Study information: Patients were treated with intravenous nivolumab at 240 mg every two weeks and were also dosed with ipilimumab at 1 mg/kg every six weeks.

Indicated time point: after trial treatment. The treatment: LDRT plus nivolumab, ipilimumab, low-dose cyclophosphamide and aspirin (RACIN trial). V lost 3 bases and J lost 0, with 5 bases in between. The CDR3 extends over 14 amino acids. Germline CDR1 SGHVS, CDR2 FNYEAQ. Primers targeting TRAV and TRBV primed first-strand cDNA, covering alpha and beta chains. Over about 19 PCR cycles, TCRs were amplified from a constant-region primer and V-primer adapter. MiXCR, run by TCRdb on the reads, gives a single entry per CDR3 protein. The sample comprises approximately 100,000 distinct CDR3 sequences, less than 25% of which are singletons, and roughly 3.9% rests with the top ten.

The V gene is TRBV7-6, the J gene TRBJ1-4; no firm D call. The origin of this receptor is a male donor with prostate cancer. Sample: PBMCs, taken after low-dose radiotherapy plus immunotherapy. DNA of the CDR3: TGTGCCAGCAGCTTCTCCGCAACTAATGAAAAACTGTTTTTT. Protein product: CASSFSATNEKLFF.